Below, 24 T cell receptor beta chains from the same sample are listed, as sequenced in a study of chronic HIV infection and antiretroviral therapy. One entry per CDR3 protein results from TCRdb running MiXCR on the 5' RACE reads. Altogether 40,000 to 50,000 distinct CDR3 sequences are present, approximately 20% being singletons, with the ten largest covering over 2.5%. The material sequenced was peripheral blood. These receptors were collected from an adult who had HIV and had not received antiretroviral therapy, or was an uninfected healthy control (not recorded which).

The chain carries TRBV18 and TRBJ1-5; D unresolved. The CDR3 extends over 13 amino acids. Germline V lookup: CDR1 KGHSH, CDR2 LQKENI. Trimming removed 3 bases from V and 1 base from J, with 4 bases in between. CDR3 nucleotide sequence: TGTGCCAGCTCACCCGACAGCAATCAGCCCCAGCATTTT. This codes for CASSPDSNQPQHF.

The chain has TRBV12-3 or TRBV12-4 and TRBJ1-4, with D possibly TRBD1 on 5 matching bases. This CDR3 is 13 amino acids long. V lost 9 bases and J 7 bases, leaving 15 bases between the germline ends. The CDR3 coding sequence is TGTGCCAGTTTCCCCGGGACTGGTGAAAAACTGTTTTTT. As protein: CASFPGTGEKLFF.

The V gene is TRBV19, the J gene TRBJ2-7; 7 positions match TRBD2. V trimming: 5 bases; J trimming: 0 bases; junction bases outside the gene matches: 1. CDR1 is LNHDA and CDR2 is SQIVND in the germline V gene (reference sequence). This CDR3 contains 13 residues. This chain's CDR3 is CASSPGGSYEQYF. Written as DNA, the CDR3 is TGTGCCAGTAGTCCGGGGGGCTCCTACGAGCAGTACTTC.

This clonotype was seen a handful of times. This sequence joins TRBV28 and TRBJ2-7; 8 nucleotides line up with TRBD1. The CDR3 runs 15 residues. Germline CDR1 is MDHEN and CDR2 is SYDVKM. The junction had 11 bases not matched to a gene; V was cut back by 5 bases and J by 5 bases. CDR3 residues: CASSPSGQGTDEQYF. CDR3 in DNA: TGTGCCAGCAGTCCCTCCGGACAGGGAACCGACGAGCAGTACTTC.

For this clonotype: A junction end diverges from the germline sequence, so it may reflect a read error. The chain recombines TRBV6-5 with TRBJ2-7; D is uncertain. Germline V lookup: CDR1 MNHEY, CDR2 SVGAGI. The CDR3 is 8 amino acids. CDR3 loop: CASSCHFF. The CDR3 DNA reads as TGTGCCAGCAGTTGCCATTTCTTC.

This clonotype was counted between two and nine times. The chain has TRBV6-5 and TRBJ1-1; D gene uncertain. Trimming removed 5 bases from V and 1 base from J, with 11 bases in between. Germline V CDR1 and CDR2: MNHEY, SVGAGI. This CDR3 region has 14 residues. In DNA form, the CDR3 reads TGTGCCAGCAGTCCTCGTCCAAAGAACACTGAAGCTTTCTTT. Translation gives CASSPRPKNTEAFF.

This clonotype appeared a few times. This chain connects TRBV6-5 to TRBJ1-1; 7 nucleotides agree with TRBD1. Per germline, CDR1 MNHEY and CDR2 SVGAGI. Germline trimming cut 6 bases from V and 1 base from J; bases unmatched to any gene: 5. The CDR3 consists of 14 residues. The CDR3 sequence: CASRLGQPNTEAFF. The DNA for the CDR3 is TGTGCCAGCAGATTGGGACAGCCGAACACTGAAGCTTTCTTT.

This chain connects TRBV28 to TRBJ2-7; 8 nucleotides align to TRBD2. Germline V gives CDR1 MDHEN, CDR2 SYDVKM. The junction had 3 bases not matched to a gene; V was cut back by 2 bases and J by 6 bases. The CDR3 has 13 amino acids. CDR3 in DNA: TGTGCCAGCAGTTTAGCGGGAGGAATCGAGCAGTACTTC. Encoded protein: CASSLAGGIEQYF.

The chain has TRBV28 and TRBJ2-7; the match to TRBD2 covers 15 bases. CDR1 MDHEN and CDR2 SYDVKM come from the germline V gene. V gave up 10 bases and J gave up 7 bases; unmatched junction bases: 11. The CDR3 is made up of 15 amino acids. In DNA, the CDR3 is TGTGCCACCCAGTGGCGGGGGACTAGCGGGAGGGAGCAGTACTTC. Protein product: CATQWRGTSGREQYF.

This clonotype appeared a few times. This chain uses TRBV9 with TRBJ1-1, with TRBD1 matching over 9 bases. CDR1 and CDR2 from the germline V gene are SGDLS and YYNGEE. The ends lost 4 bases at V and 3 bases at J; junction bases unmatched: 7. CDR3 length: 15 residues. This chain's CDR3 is CASSFRTGEDTEAFF. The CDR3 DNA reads TGTGCCAGCAGCTTCCGGACAGGGGAGGACACTGAAGCTTTCTTT.

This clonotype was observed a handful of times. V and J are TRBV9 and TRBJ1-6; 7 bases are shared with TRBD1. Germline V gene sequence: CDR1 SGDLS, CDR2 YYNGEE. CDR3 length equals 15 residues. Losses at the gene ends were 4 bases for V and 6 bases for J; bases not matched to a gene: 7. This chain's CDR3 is CASSSRTGPNSPLHF. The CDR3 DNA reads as TGTGCCAGCAGCTCCCGGACAGGCCCTAATTCACCCCTCCACTTT.

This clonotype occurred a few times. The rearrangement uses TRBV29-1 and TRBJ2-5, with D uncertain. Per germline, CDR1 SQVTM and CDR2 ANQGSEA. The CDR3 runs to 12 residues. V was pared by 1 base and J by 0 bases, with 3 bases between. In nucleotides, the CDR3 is TGCAGCGTTGAAGGCAACCAAGAGACCCAGTACTTC. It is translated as CSVEGNQETQYF.

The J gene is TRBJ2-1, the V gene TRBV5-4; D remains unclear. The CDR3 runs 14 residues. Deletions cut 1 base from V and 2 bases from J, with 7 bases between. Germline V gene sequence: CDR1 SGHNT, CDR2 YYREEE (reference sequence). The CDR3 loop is CASSLRQAYNEQFF. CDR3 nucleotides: TGTGCCAGCAGCTTGCGGCAGGCCTACAATGAGCAGTTCTTC.

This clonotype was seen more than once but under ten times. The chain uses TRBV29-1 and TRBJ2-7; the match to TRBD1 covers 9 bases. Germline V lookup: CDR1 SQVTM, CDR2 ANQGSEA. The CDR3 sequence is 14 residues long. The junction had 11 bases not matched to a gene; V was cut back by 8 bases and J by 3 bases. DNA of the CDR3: TGCAGCATTAGTGCCGGGACAGGGATCTACGAGCAGTACTTC. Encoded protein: CSISAGTGIYEQYF.

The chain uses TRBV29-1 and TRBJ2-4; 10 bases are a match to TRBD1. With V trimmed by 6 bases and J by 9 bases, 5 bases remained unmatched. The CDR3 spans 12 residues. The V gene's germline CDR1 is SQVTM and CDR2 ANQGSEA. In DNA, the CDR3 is TGCAGCGTCGACAGGGGGCAGGGCATTCAGTACTTC. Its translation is CSVDRGQGIQYF.

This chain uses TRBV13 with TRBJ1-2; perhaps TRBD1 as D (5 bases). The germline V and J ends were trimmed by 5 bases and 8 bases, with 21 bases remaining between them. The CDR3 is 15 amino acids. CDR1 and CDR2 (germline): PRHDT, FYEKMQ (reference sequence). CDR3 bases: TGTGCCAGCAGCCGTACCGACAGCTCCCCCTCCGGCTACACCTTC. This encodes CASSRTDSSPSGYTF. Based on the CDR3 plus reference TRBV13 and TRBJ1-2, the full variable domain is AAGVIQSPRHLIKEKRETATLKCYPIPRHDTVYWYQQGPGQDPQFLISFYEKMQSDKGSIPDRFSAQQFSDYHSELNMSSLELGDSALYFCASSRTDSSPSGYTFGSGTRLTVV.

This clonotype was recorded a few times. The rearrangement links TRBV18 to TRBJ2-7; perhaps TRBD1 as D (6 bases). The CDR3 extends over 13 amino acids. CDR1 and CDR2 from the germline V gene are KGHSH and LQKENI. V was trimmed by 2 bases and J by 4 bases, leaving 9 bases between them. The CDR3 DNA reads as TGTGCCAGCTCACCAGGACAGAAGTACGAGCAGTACTTC. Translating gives CASSPGQKYEQYF.

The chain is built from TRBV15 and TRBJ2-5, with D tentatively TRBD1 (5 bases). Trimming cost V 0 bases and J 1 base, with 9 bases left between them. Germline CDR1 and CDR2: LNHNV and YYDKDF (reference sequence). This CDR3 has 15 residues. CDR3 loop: CATSRDFTGQETQYF. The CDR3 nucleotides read TGTGCCACCAGCAGAGATTTTACAGGCCAAGAGACCCAGTACTTC.

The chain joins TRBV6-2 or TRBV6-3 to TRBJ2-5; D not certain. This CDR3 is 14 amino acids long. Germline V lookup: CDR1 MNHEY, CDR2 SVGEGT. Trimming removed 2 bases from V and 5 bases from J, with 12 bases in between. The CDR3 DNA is TGTGCCAGCAGTTACCGAGGCCCCCCGGAGACCCAGTACTTC. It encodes CASSYRGPPETQYF.

The CDR3 bases are TGCAGCGTTAGTGGGCTCTCTGGGGCCAACGTCCTGACTTTC. Translated: CSVSGLSGANVLTF. This chain uses TRBV29-1 with TRBJ2-6, with no clear D. The V end lost 5 bases, the J end lost 0 bases, and 8 bases lay between the germline ends. The CDR3 extends over 14 amino acids. The V gene's germline CDR1 is SQVTM and CDR2 ANQGSEA.

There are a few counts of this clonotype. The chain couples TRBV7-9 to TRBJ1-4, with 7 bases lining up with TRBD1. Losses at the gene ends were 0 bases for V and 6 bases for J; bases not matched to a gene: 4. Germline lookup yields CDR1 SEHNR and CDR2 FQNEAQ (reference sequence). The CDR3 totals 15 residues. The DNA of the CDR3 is TGTGCCAGCAGCTTAGCGCCCACAGGGGATGAAAAACTGTTTTTT. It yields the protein CASSLAPTGDEKLFF. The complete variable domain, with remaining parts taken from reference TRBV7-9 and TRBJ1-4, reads DTGVSQNPRHKITKRGQNVTFRCDPISEHNRLYWYRQTLGQGPEFLTYFQNEAQLEKSRLLSDRFSAERPKGSFSTLEIQRTEQGDSAMYLCASSLAPTGDEKLFFGSGTQLSVL.

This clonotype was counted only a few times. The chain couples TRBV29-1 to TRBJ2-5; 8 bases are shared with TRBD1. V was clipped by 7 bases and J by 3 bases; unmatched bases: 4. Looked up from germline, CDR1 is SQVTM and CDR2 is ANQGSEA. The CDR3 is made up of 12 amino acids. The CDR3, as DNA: TGCAGCGAGACAGGGGAGGAAGAGACCCAGTACTTC. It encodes CSETGEEETQYF.

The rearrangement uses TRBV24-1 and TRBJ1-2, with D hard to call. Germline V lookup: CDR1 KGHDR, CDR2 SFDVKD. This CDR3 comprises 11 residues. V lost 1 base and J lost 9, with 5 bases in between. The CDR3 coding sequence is TGTGCCACCAGTGATTTAGGCCGCTACACCTTC. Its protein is CATSDLGRYTF.

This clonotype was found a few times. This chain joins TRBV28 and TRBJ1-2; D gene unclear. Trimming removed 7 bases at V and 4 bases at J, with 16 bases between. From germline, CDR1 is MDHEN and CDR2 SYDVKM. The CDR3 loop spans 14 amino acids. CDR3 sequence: CASTLGIRGYGYTF. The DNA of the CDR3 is TGTGCCAGCACCCTAGGGATACGAGGCTATGGCTACACCTTC.